This T cell receptor (beta chain) was observed in a study of post-analysis software for immune sequencing data. The study's findings and limits: Elevated frequency relative to controls characterized several TRBV segments in patients, TRBV5-6, TRBV5-1 and TRBV20-1 among them.

Built from TCR beta cDNA, the libraries had unique molecular identifiers in them. Each CDR3 protein is one row after TCRdb ran MiXCR on the PCR reads. This table holds roughly 540,000 distinct CDR3 sequences, around 31% found once. Trimming took 0 bases from V and 7 from J, leaving 16 bases between them. This CDR3 has 15 residues. The germline V gene has CDR1 SGHRS and CDR2 YFSETQ. Comment on this clonotype: Its antigen is unidentified.

The TCR originated in a girl between 2 and 17 years old with multiple sclerosis. The sequencing input was blood. This chain links TRBV5-1 with TRBJ2-5; possibly TRBD1 or TRBD2 for D (9 bases each). The CDR3 here is CASSLVLAGQGTQYF. The CDR3 region has the DNA TGCGCCAGCAGCTTGGTCCTAGCGGGACAGGGGACCCAGTACTTC.